A selection of T cell receptor beta chains follows, all from one sample in a study of siplizumab effects on memory and regulatory T cells. Clones were read by immunoSEQ multiplex PCR, and TCRdb kept only the in-frame ones, dropping some. The sample has 100,000 or so clones; about 91% are singletons. The source material was CD4+ T cells sorted from blood. These receptors were obtained from a human donor in good health. Some clones in this sample may be carry-over from other donors' samples. Both conserved end residues are part of each CDR3. The order of the fields is J gene, V gene, D gene, CDR3 protein, CDR3 DNA. D genes are given only for firm matches.

j_gene: TRBJ1-4
v_gene: TRBV5-6
d_gene: -
CDR3aa: CASSLVFSEKLFF
CDR3nt: TGTGCCAGCAGCTTGGTATTCTCTGAAAAACTGTTTTTT

j_gene: TRBJ2-1
v_gene: TRBV7-9
d_gene: TRBD2
CDR3aa: CASSPQREGLDNEQFF
CDR3nt: TGTGCCAGCAGCCCACAGCGGGAGGGCCTCGACAATGAGCAGTTCTTC

j_gene: TRBJ2-3
v_gene: TRBV10-1
d_gene: -
CDR3aa: CASSFTGTSGPDTQYF
CDR3nt: TGCGCCAGCAGTTTCACAGGTACCTCTGGTCCGGATACGCAGTATTTT

j_gene: TRBJ1-1
v_gene: TRBV5-1
d_gene: -
CDR3aa: CASSLGRGRTEAFF
CDR3nt: TGCGCCAGCAGCTTGGGCAGGGGAAGGACTGAAGCTTTCTTT

j_gene: TRBJ2-1
v_gene: TRBV21-1
d_gene: -
CDR3aa: CASSTTSRNEQFF
CDR3nt: TGTGCCAGCAGCACCACCTCTAGAAATGAGCAGTTCTTC

j_gene: TRBJ1-2
v_gene: TRBV28
d_gene: -
CDR3aa: CASRGTGRGGHTF
CDR3nt: TGTGCCAGCAGGGGAACAGGGCGCGGAGGCCACACCTTC

j_gene: TRBJ2-1
v_gene: TRBV6-1
d_gene: -
CDR3aa: CASTSIDWDYNEQFF
CDR3nt: TGTGCCAGCACGAGCATTGACTGGGACTACAATGAGCAGTTCTTC

j_gene: TRBJ2-2
v_gene: TRBV11-2
d_gene: -
CDR3aa: CASAQGRGRNTGELFF
CDR3nt: TGTGCCAGCGCCCAGGGTCGGGGGCGGAACACCGGGGAGCTGTTTTTT

j_gene: TRBJ2-7
v_gene: TRBV5-6
d_gene: -
CDR3aa: CASSLGPGSSYEQYF
CDR3nt: TGTGCCAGCAGCCTGGGTCCCGGGAGCTCCTACGAGCAGTACTTC

j_gene: TRBJ2-2
v_gene: TRBV4-1
d_gene: TRBD2
CDR3aa: CASSQQLPRPGLAGATGELFF
CDR3nt: TGCGCCAGCAGCCAACAATTGCCCCGACCGGGACTAGCGGGAGCAACCGGGGAGCTGTTTTTT